This record looks at one T cell receptor (beta chain) sequence and its context. This record belongs to a study of T cell changes during pregnancy in multiple sclerosis. The repertoire was sequenced with immunoSEQ multiplex PCR; TCRdb's copy has only in-frame clones and lacks some. The profile shows 38,000 or so clones, roughly nine tenths of them singletons. The V and J ends lost 0 bases and 10 bases respectively, with 7 bases between them. Germline lookup yields CDR1 SEHNR and CDR2 FQNEAQ (reference sequence). The CDR3 runs 12 residues. Sequencing was performed on CD8+ T cells from peripheral blood mononuclear cells, taken before pregnancy. This clonotype was sampled from a female donor with multiple sclerosis, enrolled in a pregnancy study. The chain recombines TRBV7-9 with TRBJ1-5; weak D call: TRBD1 (5 bases). The CDR3 DNA reads TGTGCCAGCAGCTTAGCTCAGGGCCCCCAGCATTTT. Protein sequence: CASSLAQGPQHF.